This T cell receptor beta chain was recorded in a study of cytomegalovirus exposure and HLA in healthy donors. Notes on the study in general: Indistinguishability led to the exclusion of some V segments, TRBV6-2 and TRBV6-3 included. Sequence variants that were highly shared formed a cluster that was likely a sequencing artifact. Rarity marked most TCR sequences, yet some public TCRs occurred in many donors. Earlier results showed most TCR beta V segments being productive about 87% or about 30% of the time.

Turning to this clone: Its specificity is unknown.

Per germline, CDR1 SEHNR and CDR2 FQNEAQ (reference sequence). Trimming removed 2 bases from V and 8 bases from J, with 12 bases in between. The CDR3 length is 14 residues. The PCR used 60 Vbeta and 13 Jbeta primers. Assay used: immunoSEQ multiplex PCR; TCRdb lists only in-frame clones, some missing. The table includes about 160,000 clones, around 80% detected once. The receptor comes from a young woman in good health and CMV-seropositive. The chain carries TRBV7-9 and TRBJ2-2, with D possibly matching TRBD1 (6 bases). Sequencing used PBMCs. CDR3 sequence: CASSLNQGSGELFF. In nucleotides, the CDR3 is TGTGCCAGCAGCTTAAACCAGGGGTCGGGGGAGCTGTTTTTT. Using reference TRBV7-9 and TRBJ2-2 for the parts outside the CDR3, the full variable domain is DTGVSQNPRHKITKRGQNVTFRCDPISEHNRLYWYRQTLGQGPEFLTYFQNEAQLEKSRLLSDRFSAERPKGSFSTLEIQRTEQGDSAMYLCASSLNQGSGELFFGEGSRLTVL.